The 9 T cell receptor beta chains reported below all come from one sample, sequenced in a study of T cell responses to AZD1222 COVID-19 vaccine. Assay: immunoSEQ multiplex PCR; the TCRdb copy retains only in-frame clones and omits some. The sample records roughly 190,000 clones, about 92% being singletons. The input for sequencing was peripheral blood, taken on day 0 of AZD1222 vaccination. These receptor sequences come from an adult in good health.

This rearrangement joins TRBV12-3 or TRBV12-4 to TRBJ1-2, with TRBD1 as a possible D gene (6 bases). V shed 6 bases and J shed 8 bases, with 13 bases lying between them. This CDR3 comprises 12 residues. CDR3 loop: CASSWGGSGYTF. CDR3 nucleotides: TGTGCCAGCAGCTGGGGGGGCTCAGGCTACACCTTC.

The chain uses TRBV7-9 and TRBJ1-1; D is unclear. In germline, CDR1 is SEHNR, CDR2 FQNEAQ (reference sequence). The CDR3 loop spans 14 amino acids. The ends were cut back, 3 bases at V and 1 base at J, with 9 bases in the middle. The CDR3 region is CASSFQTPNTEAFF. CDR3 bases: TGTGCCAGCAGCTTTCAAACACCGAACACTGAAGCTTTCTTT.

The genes are TRBV19 and TRBJ1-5; D remains ambiguous. The CDR3 is 13 amino acids. Trimming shortened V by 8 bases and J by 2 bases, and 10 bases separated the two germline ends. Germline CDR1 reads LNHDA; CDR2 reads SQIVND (reference sequence). The CDR3 is CASRSFGNQPQHF. CDR3 nucleotide sequence: TGTGCCAGTCGCAGTTTTGGCAATCAGCCCCAGCATTTT.

This clone was counted only a few times. The genes are TRBV9 and TRBJ2-5; perhaps D is TRBD1 or TRBD2 (6 bases each). Germline CDR1 and CDR2: SGDLS and YYNGEE. Trimming removed 4 bases from V and 5 bases from J, with 12 bases in between. This CDR3 has 13 amino acids. Here the CDR3 DNA reads TGTGCCAGCAGCCCCGGGGGCTGGGAGACCCAGTACTTC. Its translation is CASSPGGWETQYF.

This sequence joins TRBV6-2 or TRBV6-3 and TRBJ2-7, with a weak D call TRBD2 (6 bases). This CDR3 contains 13 residues. Germline V gives CDR1 MNHEY, CDR2 SVGEGT. V lost 6 bases to trimming and J lost 5 bases, with 14 bases between them. This CDR3 is CASSTGSSDEQYF. The CDR3 coding sequence is TGTGCCAGCAGCACAGGTTCTAGCGACGAGCAGTACTTC.

The chain has TRBV4-2 and TRBJ1-3; no clear D gene. Germline V gene sequence: CDR1 LGHNA, CDR2 YNFKEQ. Trimming took off 0 bases at V and 0 bases at J, with 12 bases between the two ends. The CDR3 extends over 17 amino acids. In nucleotides, the CDR3 is TGTGCCAGCAGCCAAGAAAACAGAGTGAACTCTGGAAACACCATATATTTT. Residues: CASSQENRVNSGNTIYF.

The chain recombines TRBV28 with TRBJ1-1, with a weak D call TRBD1 (6 bases). V was pared by 2 bases and J by 3 bases, with 19 bases between. The germline gives CDR1 MDHEN, CDR2 SYDVKM. There are 17 residues in the CDR3. The CDR3 sequence is CASSLRGGRTWDTEAFF. The CDR3 nucleotides read TGTGCCAGCAGTTTAAGAGGGGGGCGGACCTGGGACACTGAAGCTTTCTTT.

The rearrangement links TRBV7-2 to TRBJ2-1; TRBD2 aligns across 12 bases. The germline V gene encodes CDR1 SGHTA and CDR2 FQGNSA. CDR3 length: 15 amino acids. V shed 4 bases and J 15 bases; nucleotides not matched to a gene: 13. The CDR3 region has the DNA TGTGCCAGCAGCTCCAGACTAGCGGGGGCCCCCCGGCGGTTCTTC. It yields the protein CASSSRLAGAPRRFF.

The chain couples TRBV2 to TRBJ1-2, with a weak D call TRBD1 (5 bases). Between the trimmed V and J ends, which lost 7 bases and 4 bases, there was a span of 28 bases. Germline V gene data show CDR1 as SNHLY and CDR2 as FYNNEI. This CDR3 is built from 18 residues. CDR3 residues: CASTMRNGPISRGYGYTF. The CDR3 nucleotides are TGTGCCAGCACCATGCGGAACGGTCCTATATCAAGGGGCTATGGCTACACCTTC.